This entry is about one TCR beta chain. The antigen remains undetermined. Methods used by the authors: In papillary thyroid cancer, a distant-metastasis classifier was built using CDR3 differences across clinicopathological groups. Using MiXCR, TCRdb re-called clones from the PCR reads. TCRdb assigned the V and J calls; the authors' analysis was not used. The sample lists several thousand clones, 28% occurring once. The source of the sample is a study of metastatic and nonmetastatic thyroid tumors. About the study: Patients with malignant and benign thyroid disease provided blood and tumor or nodule tissue, whose repertoires were compared. Study results and caveats: Benign nodules were reported to have significantly lower TCR beta diversity than malignant thyroid tumors, in blood and tumor.

No treatment of any kind had been given to any patient before thyroid surgery. The V gene lost 4 bases and the J gene lost 0 bases, with 16 bases spanning the gap. CDR1 SGHNT and CDR2 YENEEA come from the germline V gene. The CDR3 loop spans 17 amino acids. This TCR came from a male donor with papillary thyroid cancer or a benign thyroid nodule (not recorded which). Some clones in this sample may be carry-over from other donors' samples. Sequenced input: tumor tissue. This chain joins TRBV11-3 and TRBJ2-1, with a possible D match to TRBD2 (6 bases). CDR3 DNA sequence: TGTGCCAGCAGCTATGGACGGGGGAAGAGCTCCTACAATGAGCAGTTCTTC. It translates to CASSYGRGKSSYNEQFF.